A selection of T cell receptor beta chains follows, all from one sample in a study of T-cell memory formation after mild COVID-19. TCRdb called the 5' RACE reads again in MiXCR, with one record for every CDR3 protein. The sample carries 400,000 to 500,000 distinct CDR3 sequences, 15% to 20% recorded once. Sequencing was carried out using PBMCs or a T cell subset sorted from them (not recorded which). Receptor source: an adult woman who had mild COVID-19 (a few samples of this study predate the infection). Cell type and time point are not known. Both conserved end residues are part of each CDR3. The listing skips clone size in some rows; elsewhere it reads once, few, many or a size class.

j_gene	v_gene	abundance	CDR3aa
TRBJ2-1	TRBV5-4	NA	CASSLDSGLRKEQFF
TRBJ2-3	TRBV20-1	NA	CSAGGRTQYF
TRBJ2-1	TRBV5-1	many	CASSLADRGDEQFF
TRBJ1-5	TRBV7-2	NA	CASSRGTSGSEPQHF
TRBJ2-3	TRBV7-2	NA	CASSPQRDTQYF
TRBJ2-5	TRBV7-8	NA	CASSLAWEETQYF
TRBJ2-1	TRBV3-1	NA	CASSPGPPNEQFF
TRBJ2-2	TRBV5-6	NA	CASSEGLLAGDTGELFF
TRBJ1-6	TRBV20-1	many	CSARDRGSYNSPLHF
TRBJ2-3	TRBV5-4	NA	CASIIDRFTDTQYF
TRBJ1-3	TRBV10-3	few	CAISGTSGVAGNTIYF
TRBJ2-1	TRBV4-1	NA	CASSQDLAGGHGEQFF
TRBJ1-2	TRBV30	once	CAWSRGPGDGYTF
TRBJ2-1	TRBV5-1	NA	CASRLDSREQFF
TRBJ2-5	TRBV7-3	few	CASSLPDSGGRETQYF
TRBJ1-1	TRBV9	NA	CASSPTRQGLNTEAFF
TRBJ2-7	TRBV20-1	NA	CSASKRVHVEQYF
TRBJ1-5	TRBV5-4	NA	CASSVRGGSNQPQHF
TRBJ2-7	TRBV12-3/TRBV12-4	few	CASRSASGQVYEQYF
TRBJ2-1	TRBV9	NA	CASSVYAVSSYNEQFF
TRBJ2-1	TRBV19	NA	CASSINSGQGYYNEQFF
TRBJ1-2	TRBV7-9	NA	CASSSKIRYGYTF
TRBJ2-1	TRBV5-1	many	CASSFNLEGGQFF
TRBJ1-6	TRBV3-1	few	CASSPGTSPLHF
TRBJ1-5	TRBV19	few	CASSSTSNQPQHF
TRBJ2-2	TRBV20-1	few	CSARRQGMDTGELFF
TRBJ2-5	TRBV12-3/TRBV12-4	NA	CASSPPYRETQYF
TRBJ2-5	TRBV3-1	few	CASSQLGAGGVQETQYF
TRBJ2-4	TRBV18	NA	CASSVLDPSAQNIQYF
TRBJ2-5	TRBV18	few	CASSPPMDSWTQYF
TRBJ2-1	TRBV5-1	few	CASSPGTSGGPNEQFF
TRBJ2-7	TRBV20-1	few	CSAPLTSTSHEQYF
TRBJ2-1	TRBV9	few	CASSPRTSPDREQFF
TRBJ1-1	TRBV4-1	few	CASSFDTMNTEAFF
TRBJ1-1	TRBV6-1	few	CASGGGIITEAFF
TRBJ2-6	TRBV7-9	NA	CASSLGLAGSSGANVLTF
TRBJ2-2	TRBV6-1	NA	CASGRTLRDTGELFF
TRBJ1-2	TRBV12-3/TRBV12-4	NA	CASSLGTGNTYGYTF
TRBJ1-1	TRBV7-6	NA	CASSPGTGVVNTEAFF
TRBJ2-1	TRBV15	few	CATGSTRSSYNEQFF
TRBJ2-1	TRBV4-3	NA	CASSQDAGGLNEQFF
TRBJ2-3	TRBV20-1	few	CSASASGTGTDTQYF
TRBJ2-7	TRBV6-6	NA	CASSPLLAGSYEQYF
TRBJ1-1	TRBV5-1	NA	CASSLGRSFMNTEAFF
TRBJ2-7	TRBV4-1	many	CASSQVGSAGGPYEQYF
TRBJ2-1	TRBV6-5	NA	CASSPDGRNEQFF